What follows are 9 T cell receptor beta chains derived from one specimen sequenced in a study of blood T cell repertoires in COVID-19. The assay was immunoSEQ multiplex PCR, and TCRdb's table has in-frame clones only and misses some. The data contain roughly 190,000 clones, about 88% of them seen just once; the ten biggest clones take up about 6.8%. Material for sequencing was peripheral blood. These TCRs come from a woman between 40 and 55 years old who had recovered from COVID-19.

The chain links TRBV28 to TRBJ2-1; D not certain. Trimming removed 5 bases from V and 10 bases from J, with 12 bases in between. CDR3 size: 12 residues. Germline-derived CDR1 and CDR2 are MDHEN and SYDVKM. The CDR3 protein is CASSLDSGEQFF. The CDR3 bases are TGTGCCAGCAGTCTCGACTCTGGGGAGCAGTTCTTC.

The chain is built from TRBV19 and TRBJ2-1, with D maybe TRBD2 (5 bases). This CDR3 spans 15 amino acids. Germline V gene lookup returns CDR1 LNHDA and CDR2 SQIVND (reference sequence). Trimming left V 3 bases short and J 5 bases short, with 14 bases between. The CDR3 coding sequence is TGTGCCAGTAGTATCAGCGGAGGAACTCACAATGAGCAGTTCTTC. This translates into CASSISGGTHNEQFF.

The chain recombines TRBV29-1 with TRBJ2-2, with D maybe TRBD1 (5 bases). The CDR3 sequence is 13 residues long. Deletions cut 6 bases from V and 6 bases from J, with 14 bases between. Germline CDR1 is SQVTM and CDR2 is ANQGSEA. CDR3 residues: CSVDRNGAGELFF. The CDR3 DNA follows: TGCAGCGTCGACAGAAACGGCGCCGGGGAGCTGTTTTTT.

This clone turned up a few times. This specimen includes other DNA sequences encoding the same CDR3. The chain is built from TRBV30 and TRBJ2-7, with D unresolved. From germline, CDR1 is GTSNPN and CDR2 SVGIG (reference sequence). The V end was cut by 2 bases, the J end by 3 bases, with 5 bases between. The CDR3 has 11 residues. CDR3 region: CAWSNSYEQYF. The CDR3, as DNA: TGTGCCTGGAGTAACAGCTACGAGCAGTACTTC.

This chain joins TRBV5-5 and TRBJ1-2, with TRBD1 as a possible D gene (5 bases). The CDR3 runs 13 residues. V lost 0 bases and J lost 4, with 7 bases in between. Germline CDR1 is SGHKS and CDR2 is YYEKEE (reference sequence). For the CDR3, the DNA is TGTGCCAGCAGCTTGGACAGGATCTATGGCTACACCTTC. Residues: CASSLDRIYGYTF.

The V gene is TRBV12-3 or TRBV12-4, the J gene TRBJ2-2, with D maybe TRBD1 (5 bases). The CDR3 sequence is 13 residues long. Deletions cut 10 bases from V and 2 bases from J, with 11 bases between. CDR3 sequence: CANTDTNTGELFF. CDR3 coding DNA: TGTGCCAACACGGACACCAACACCGGGGAGCTGTTTTTT.

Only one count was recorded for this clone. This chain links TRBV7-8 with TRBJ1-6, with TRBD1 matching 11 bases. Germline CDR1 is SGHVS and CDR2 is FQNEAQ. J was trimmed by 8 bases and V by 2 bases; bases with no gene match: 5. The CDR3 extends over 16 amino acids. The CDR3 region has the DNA TGTGCCAGCAGCTTATTCCCGGGACAGGGGGATTCACCCCTCCACTTT. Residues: CASSLFPGQGDSPLHF. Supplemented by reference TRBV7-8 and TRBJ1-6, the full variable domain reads GAGVSQSPRYKVAKRGQDVALRCDPISGHVSLFWYQQALGQGPEFLTYFQNEAQLDKSGLPSDRFFAERPEGSVSTLKIQRTQQEDSAVYLCASSLFPGQGDSPLHFGNGTRLTVT.

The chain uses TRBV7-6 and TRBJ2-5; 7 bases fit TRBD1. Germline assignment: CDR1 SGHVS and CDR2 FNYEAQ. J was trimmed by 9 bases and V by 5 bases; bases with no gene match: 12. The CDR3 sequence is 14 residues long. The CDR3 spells CASSQSTGAGAQYF. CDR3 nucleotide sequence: TGTGCCAGCAGCCAGAGCACAGGGGCCGGGGCCCAGTACTTC.

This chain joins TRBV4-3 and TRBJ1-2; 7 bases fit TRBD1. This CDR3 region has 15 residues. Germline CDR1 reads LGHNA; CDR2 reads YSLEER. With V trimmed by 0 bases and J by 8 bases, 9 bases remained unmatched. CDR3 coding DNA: TGCGCCAGCAGCCAAGATGGAGGGGGCTTAGGCGGCTACACCTTC. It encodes CASSQDGGGLGGYTF.